Below, one T cell receptor (beta chain) is given with its context. Its antigen is not identified. TCRdb redid the calling of the reads with MiXCR, one entry per CDR3 protein. The data contain about 830,000 distinct CDR3 sequences, 30% to 35% of them singletons. This CDR3 has 17 amino acids. Trimming took 5 bases from V and 4 from J, leaving 21 bases between them. The germline V gene encodes CDR1 MNHEY and CDR2 SVGEGT. The data derive from a study of T cell repertoires in cytomegalovirus infection. In the study overall: Epitope selection comprised recently identified HLA-C-restricted CMV epitopes and well-studied HLA-B-restricted CMV epitopes. CMV infection plus the matching HLA type was flagged by public TCR beta signatures. Study-wide findings and caveats: Ex vivo, HLA-C-restricted CMV-specific TCR beta clonotypes prevailed over the rest of the response.

V gene TRBV6-2 or TRBV6-3 combines with J gene TRBJ2-1; TRBD2 might be the D (6 bases). The specimen was cultured CD8+ T cells from PBMCs, collected from culture after CMV antigen stimulation. This sequence originates from a human donor in good health (CMV status not recorded). Some clones in this sample may be carry-over from other donors' samples. The CDR3 DNA follows: TGTGCCAGCAGTAAATACTGGTCGGGGGACCGTTACAATGAGCAGTTCTTC. This sequence encodes CASSKYWSGDRYNEQFF.